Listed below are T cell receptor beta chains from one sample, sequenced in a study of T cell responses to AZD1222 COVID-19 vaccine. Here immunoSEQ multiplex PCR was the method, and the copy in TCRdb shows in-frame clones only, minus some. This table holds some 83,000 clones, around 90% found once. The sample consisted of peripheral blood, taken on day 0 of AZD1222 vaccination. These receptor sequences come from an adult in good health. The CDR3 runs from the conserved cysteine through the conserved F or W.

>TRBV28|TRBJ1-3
CASIRGGTGNTIYF
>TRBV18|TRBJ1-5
CASSPDTGEPQHF
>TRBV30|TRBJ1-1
CAWSVQRDTEAFF
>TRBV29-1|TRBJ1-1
CSVGRGGFTEAFF
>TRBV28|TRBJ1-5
CASSHPGQGKKPVHF
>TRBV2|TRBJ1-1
CASSEGYGMNTEAFF
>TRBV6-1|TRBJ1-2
CASSERVGARGYTF
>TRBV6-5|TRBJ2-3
CASSQPSGGTDTQYF
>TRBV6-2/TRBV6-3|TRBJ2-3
CASSPGLAGGYEEDTQYF
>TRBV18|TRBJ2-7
CASSPSADSYEQYF
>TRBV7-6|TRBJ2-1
CASSSNSGTTVNEQFF
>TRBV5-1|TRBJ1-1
CASSQDSEAFF
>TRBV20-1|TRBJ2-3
CSARPSETQYF
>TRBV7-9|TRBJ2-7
CASSPRWDRGQYEQYF
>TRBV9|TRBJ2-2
CASSSRDRANTGELFF
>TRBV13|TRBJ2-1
CASSYSGTRPYNEQFF
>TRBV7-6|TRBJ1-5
CASSLEQGEVGPQHF
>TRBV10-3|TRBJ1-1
CAISPGTEAFF
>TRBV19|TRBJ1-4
CASSRGSPSTNEKLFF
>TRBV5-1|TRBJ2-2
CASSIRDGASDGELFF
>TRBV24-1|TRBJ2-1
CATSDPGLAGDNEQFF
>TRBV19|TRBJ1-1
CASSLASNTEAFF
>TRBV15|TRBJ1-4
CATSGPTGVNEKLFF
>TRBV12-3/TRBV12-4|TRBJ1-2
CASTLTTGYGYTF
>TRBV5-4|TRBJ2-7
CASSEGDSEYEQYF
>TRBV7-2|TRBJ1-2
CASRLGQADYGYTF
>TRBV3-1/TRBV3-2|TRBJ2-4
CASSQDPSAKNIQYF
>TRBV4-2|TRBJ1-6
CASSQAGENSPLHF
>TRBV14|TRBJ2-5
CASSQGGGRTKQETQYF
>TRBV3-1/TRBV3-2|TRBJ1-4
CASGQPGHNEKLFF
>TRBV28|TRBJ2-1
CASSPGLADSYNEQFF
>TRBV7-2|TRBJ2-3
CASSLELAVKDTQYF
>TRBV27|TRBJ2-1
CASSLGPSSYNEQFF
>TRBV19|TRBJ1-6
CASSIGGKNSPLHF
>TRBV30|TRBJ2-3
CAWTKQVSSTDTQYF
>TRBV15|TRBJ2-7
CATSRDLGVPHEQYF
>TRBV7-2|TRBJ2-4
CASSLAGRVAKNIQYF
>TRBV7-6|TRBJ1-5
CASSLTGNQPQHF
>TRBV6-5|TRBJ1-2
CASRLGQAYGYTF
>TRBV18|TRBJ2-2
CASSPSPGQGFVNTGELFF
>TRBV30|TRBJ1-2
CAWSEQQGNYGYTF
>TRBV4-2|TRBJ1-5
CASSQEGMGGQPQHF
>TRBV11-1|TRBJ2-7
CASSLGRNRAHEQYF
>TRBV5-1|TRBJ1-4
CASSLAAGVNEKLFF
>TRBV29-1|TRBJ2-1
CSVDRGASYNEQFF
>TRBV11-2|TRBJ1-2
CASSSSTGRSGYGYTF
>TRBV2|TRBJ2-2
CASSAVAGVPGELFF
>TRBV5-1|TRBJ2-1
CASSLTGTGSYNEQFF
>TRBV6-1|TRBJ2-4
CASSDRGPKNIQYF
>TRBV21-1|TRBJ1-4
CASSVRRMGIWEKLFF
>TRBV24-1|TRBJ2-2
CATSDRGPPGELFF
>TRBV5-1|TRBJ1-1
CASSSDSLNTEAFF
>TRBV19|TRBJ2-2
CASSIRRAAGELFF
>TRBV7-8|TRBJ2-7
CASGSDEQYF